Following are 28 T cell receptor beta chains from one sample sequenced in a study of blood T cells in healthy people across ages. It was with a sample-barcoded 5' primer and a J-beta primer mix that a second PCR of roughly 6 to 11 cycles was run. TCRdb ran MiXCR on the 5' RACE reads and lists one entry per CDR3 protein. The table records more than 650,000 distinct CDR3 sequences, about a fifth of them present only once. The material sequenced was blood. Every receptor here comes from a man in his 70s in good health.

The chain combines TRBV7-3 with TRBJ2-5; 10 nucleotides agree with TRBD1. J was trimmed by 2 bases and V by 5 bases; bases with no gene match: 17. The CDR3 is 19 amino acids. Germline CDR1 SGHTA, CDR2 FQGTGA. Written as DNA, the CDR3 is TGTGCCAGCAGCCTCTTAGGGACAGGGGTCCTAGGGGTGCAAGAGACCCAGTACTTC. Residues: CASSLLGTGVLGVQETQYF.

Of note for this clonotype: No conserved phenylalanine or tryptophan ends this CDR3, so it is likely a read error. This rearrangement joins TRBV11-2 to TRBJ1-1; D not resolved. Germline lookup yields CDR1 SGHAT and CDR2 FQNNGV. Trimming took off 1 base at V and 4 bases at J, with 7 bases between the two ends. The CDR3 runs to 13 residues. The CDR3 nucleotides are TGTGCCAGCAGCTTAGGGGTCGGCACTGAAGCTTTCTCT. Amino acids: CASSLGVGTEAFS.

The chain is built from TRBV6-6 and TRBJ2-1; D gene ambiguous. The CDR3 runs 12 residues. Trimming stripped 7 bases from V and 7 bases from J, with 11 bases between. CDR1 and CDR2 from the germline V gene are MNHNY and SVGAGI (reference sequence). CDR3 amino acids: CASMGYGNEQFF. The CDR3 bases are TGTGCCAGCATGGGGTACGGTAATGAGCAGTTCTTC.

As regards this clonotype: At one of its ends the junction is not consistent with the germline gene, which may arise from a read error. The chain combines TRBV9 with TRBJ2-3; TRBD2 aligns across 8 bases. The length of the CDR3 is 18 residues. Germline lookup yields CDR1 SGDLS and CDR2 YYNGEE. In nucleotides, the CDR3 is TGTGCCAGCAGCCCGGTAGCGGGACGAACAATAAGCACAGACACGCAGTATTTT. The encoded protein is CASSPVAGRTISTDTQYF.

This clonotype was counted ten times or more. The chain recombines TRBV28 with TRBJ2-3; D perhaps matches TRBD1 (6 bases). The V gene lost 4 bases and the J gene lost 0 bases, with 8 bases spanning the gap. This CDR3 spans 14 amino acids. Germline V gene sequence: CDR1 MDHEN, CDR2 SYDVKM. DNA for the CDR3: TGTGCCAGCAGTTCTGGGGGCAGCACAGATACGCAGTATTTT. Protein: CASSSGGSTDTQYF.

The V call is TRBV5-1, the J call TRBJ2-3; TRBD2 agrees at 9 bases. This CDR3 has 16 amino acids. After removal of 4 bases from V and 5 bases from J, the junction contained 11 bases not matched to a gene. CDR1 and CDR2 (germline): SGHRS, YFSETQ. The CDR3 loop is CASSTGIAGVQDTQYF. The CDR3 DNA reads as TGCGCCAGCAGCACCGGGATAGCGGGAGTGCAAGATACGCAGTATTTT.

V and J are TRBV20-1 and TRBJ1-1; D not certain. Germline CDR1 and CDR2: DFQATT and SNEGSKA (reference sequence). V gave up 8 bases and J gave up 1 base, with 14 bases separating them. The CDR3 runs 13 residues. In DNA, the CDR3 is TGCAGTATAATTGTCCCGGCGAACACTGAAGCTTTCTTT. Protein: CSIIVPANTEAFF.

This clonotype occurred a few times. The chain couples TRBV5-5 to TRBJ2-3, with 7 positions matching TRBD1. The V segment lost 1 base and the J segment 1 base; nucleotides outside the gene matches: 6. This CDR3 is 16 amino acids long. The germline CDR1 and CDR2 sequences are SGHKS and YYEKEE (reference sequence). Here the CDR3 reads CASSLLQGVRTDTQYF. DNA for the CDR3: TGTGCCAGCAGCTTGCTCCAGGGGGTTCGCACAGATACGCAGTATTTT.

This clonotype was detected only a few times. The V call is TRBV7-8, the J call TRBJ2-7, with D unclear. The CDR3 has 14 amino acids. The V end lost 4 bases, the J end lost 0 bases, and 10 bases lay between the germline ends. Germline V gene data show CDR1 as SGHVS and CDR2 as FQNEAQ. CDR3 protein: CASSSWTTSYEQYF. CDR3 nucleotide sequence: TGTGCCAGCAGCTCTTGGACGACCTCCTACGAGCAGTACTTC.

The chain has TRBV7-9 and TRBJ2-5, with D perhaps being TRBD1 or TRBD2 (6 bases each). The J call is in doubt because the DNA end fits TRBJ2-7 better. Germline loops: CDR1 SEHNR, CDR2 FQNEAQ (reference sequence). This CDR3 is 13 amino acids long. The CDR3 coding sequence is TGTGCCAGCAGCTTAGCGGGGGGCGACGAGCAGTACTTC. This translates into CASSLAGGDEQYF.

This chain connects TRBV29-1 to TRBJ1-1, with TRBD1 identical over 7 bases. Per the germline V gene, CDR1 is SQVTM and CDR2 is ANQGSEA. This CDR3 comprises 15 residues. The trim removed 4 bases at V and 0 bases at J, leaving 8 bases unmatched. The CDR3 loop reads CSVGGRQGVNTEAFF. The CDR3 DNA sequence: TGCAGCGTTGGAGGGCGACAGGGAGTGAACACTGAAGCTTTCTTT.

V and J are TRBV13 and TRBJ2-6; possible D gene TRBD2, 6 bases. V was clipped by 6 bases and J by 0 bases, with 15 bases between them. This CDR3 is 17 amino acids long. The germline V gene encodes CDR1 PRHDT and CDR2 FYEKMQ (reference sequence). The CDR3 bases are TGTGCCAGCAGAAGGGGAGGCTCCTACTCTGGGGCCAACGTCCTGACTTTC. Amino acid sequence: CASRRGGSYSGANVLTF.

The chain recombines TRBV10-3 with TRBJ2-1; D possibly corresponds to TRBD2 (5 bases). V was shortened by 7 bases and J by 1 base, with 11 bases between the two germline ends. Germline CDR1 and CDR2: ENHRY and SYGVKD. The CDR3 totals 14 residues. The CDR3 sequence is CAITTGKSYNEQFF. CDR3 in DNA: TGTGCCATCACTACGGGAAAGTCCTACAATGAGCAGTTCTTC.

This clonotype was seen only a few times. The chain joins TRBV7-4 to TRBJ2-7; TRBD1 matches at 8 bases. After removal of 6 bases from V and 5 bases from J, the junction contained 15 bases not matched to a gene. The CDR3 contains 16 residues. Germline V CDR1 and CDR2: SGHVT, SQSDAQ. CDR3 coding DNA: TGTGCCAGCAGAGCAAGTGATATGGACAGGGCCCACGAGCAGTACTTC. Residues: CASRASDMDRAHEQYF.

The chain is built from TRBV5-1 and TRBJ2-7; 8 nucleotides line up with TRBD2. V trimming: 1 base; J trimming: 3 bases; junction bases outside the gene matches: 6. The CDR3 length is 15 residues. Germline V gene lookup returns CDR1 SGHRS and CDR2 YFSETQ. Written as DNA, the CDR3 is TGCGCCAGCAGCTTGACGCGGGGGGCTATCTACGAGCAGTACTTC. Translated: CASSLTRGAIYEQYF.

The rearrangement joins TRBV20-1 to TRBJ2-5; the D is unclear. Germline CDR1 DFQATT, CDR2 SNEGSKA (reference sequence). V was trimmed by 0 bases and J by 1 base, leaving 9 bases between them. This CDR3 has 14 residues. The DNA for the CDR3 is TGCAGTGCTAGAGATTCGAAGGCCCAAGAGACCCAGTACTTC. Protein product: CSARDSKAQETQYF.

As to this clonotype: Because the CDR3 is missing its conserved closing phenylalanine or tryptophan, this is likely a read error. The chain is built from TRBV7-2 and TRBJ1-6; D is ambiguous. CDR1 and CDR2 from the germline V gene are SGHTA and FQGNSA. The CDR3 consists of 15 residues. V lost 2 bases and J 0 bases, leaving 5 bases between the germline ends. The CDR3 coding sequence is TGTGCCAGCAGCTTACTGAGCTCCTATAATTCACCCCTCCACTTA. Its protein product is CASSLLSSYNSPLHL.

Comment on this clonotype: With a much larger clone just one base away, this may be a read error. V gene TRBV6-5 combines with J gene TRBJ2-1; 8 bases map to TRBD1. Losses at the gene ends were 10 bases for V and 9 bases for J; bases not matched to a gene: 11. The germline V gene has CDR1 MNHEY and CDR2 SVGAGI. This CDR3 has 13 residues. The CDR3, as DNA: TGTGCCACCCACAGGGGGAAGACGGGTGAGCAGTTCTTC. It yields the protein CATHRGKTGEQFF.

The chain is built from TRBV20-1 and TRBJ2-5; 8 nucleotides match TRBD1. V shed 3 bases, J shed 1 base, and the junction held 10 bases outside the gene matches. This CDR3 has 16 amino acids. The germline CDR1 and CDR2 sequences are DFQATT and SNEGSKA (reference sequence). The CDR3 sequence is CSARGLKDRAQETQYF. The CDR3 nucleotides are TGCAGTGCTAGGGGACTCAAGGACAGGGCCCAAGAGACCCAGTACTTC.

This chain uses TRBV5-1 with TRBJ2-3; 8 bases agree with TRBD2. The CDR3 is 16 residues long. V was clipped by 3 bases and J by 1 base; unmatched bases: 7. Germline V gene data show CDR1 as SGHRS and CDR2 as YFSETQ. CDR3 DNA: TGCGCCAGCAGCTCGGCGACTAGCGCCGGCACAGATACGCAGTATTTT. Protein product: CASSSATSAGTDTQYF.

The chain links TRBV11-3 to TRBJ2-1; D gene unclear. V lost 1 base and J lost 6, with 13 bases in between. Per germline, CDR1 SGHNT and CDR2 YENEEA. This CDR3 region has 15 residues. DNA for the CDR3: TGTGCCAGCAGCTTAGGAGCGATCCAGAGCAATGAGCAGTTCTTC. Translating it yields CASSLGAIQSNEQFF.

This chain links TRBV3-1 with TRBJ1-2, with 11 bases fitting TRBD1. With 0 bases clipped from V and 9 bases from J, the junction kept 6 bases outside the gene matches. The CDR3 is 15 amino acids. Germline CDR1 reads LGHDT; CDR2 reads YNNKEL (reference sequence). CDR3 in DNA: TGTGCCAGCAGCCAAGATTGGACAGGGGGCAGGAGCTACACCTTC. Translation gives CASSQDWTGGRSYTF.

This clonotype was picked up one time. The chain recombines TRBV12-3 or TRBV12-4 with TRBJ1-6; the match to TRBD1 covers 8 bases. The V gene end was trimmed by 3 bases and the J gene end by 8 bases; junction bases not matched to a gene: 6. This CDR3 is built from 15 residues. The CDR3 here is CASSFGRGLDSPLHF. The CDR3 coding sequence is TGTGCCAGCAGTTTCGGCAGGGGGCTAGATTCACCCCTCCACTTT.

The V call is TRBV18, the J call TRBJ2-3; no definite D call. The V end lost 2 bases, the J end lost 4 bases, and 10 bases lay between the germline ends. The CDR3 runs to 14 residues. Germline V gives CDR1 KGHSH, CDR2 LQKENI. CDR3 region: CASSPTVSPDTQYF. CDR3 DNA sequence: TGTGCCAGCTCACCAACGGTTAGCCCAGATACGCAGTATTTT.

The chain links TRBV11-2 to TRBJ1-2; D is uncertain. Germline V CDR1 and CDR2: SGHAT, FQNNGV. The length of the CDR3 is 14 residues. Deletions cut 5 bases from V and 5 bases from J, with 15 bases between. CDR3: CASSPSLVGYGYTF. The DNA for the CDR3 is TGTGCCAGCAGCCCCTCCTTGGTGGGATATGGCTACACCTTC.

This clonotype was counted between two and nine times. Written as DNA, the CDR3 is TGTGCCAGCAGTTTGCCGGGGCAGGGTAATGAAAAACTGTTTTTT. This encodes CASSLPGQGNEKLFF. J is TRBJ1-4 and V is TRBV2; possible D gene TRBD1, 5 bases. The V and J ends lost 5 bases and 4 bases respectively, with 14 bases between them. The CDR3 contains 15 residues. CDR1 and CDR2 (germline): SNHLY, FYNNEI. Looking up the rest from reference TRBV2 and TRBJ1-4 gives the full variable domain: EPEVTQTPSHQVTQMGQEVILRCVPISNHLYFYWYRQILGQKVEFLVSFYNNEISEKSEIFDDQFSVERPDGSNFTLKIRSTKLEDSAMYFCASSLPGQGNEKLFFGSGTQLSVL.

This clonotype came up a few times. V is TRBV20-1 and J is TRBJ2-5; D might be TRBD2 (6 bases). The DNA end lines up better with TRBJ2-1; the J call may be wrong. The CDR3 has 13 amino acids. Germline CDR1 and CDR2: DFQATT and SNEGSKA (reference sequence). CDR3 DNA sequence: TGCAGTGCTCCCCAGACTAGTTGGAATGAGCAGTTCTTC. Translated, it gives CSAPQTSWNEQFF.

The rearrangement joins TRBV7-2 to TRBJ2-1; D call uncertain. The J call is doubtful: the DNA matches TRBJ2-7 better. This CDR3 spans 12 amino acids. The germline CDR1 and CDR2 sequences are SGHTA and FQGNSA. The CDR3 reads CASSLVAAEQYF. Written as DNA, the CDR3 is TGTGCCAGCAGCTTAGTTGCGGCCGAGCAGTACTTC.